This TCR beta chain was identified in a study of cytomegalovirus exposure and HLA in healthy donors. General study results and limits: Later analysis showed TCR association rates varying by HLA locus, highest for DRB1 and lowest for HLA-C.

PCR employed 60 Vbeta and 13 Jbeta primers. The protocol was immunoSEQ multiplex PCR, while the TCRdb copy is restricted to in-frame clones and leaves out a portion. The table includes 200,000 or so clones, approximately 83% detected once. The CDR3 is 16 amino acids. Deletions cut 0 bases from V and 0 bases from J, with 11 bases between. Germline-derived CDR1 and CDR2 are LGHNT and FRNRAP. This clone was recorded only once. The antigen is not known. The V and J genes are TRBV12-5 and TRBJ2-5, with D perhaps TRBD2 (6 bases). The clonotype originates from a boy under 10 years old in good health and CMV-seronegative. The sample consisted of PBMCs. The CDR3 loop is CASGLVLGGYQETQYF. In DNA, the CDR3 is TGTGCTAGTGGTTTGGTACTTGGAGGGTACCAAGAGACCCAGTACTTC.